These T cell receptor beta chains were read from a single sample in a study of CD8 T cells in Susac syndrome. TCRdb ran MiXCR on the immunoSEQ multiplex PCR reads and lists one entry per CDR3 protein. This sample has about 190,000 distinct CDR3 sequences; about 91% occur once, and the top ten carry approximately 0.086%. Sequencing used CD4+ T cells from PBMCs. The source of these receptors is a human donor with Susac syndrome. Each CDR3 is given with its conserved first and last residue. D genes are given only for firm matches. Not every row has a clone size; where given, it reads once, few, many or a size class.

clone_size,d_call,j_call,v_call,cdr3_nt,cdr3_aa
-,-,TRBJ2-1,TRBV3-1,TGTGCCAGCAGCCAAGTAGAGTGGGGGAGATGCAATGAGCAGTTCTTC,CASSQVEWGRCNEQFF
once,-,TRBJ1-6,TRBV20-1,TGCAGTGCTAGAGATCCAGCTCAGGGAGATAATTCACCCCTCCACTTT,CSARDPAQGDNSPLHF
-,-,TRBJ2-1,TRBV2,TGTGCCAGCAGTATGTCCAGCTCCTACAATGAGCAGTTCTTC,CASSMSSSYNEQFF
-,TRBD1,TRBJ1-2,TRBV2,TGTGCCAGCAGCTTGGGAACAGGGGGCGGCTACACCTTC,CASSLGTGGGYTF
-,-,TRBJ1-5,TRBV27,TGTGCCAGCAGTTTCGAGGTGGATCAGCCCCAGCATTTT,CASSFEVDQPQHF
-,-,TRBJ2-2,TRBV9,TGTGCCAGCAGCGTGATCGCCGGGGCGAACACCGGGGAGCTGTTTTTT,CASSVIAGANTGELFF
-,TRBD2,TRBJ2-1,TRBV7-8,TGTGCCAGCAGCTTAAGAGCGGGGCCAACAAGGGACAATGAGCAGTTCTTC,CASSLRAGPTRDNEQFF
-,TRBD2,TRBJ2-5,TRBV30,TGTGCCTGGCGGGGGGGCGCGGAGACCCAGTACTTC,CAWRGGAETQYF
-,TRBD1,TRBJ2-7,TRBV27,TGTGCCAGCAGTTCTACCGCCCCGGGACAGAAGCTATACGAGCAGTACTTC,CASSSTAPGQKLYEQYF
once,-,TRBJ1-1,TRBV5-1,TGCGCCAGCAGCTACCAGCAGAACACTGAAGCTTTCTTT,CASSYQQNTEAFF
-,-,TRBJ2-7,TRBV2,TGTGCCAGTAGACAAATCCCCGGGGAGCAGTACTTC,CASRQIPGEQYF
-,-,TRBJ2-5,TRBV28,TGTGCCAGCAGTTTATTGGGGGCGGCCCAGTACTTC,CASSLLGAAQYF
few,TRBD1,TRBJ1-5,TRBV2,TGTGCCAGCATGACAGGGGCGAGTCAGCCCCAGCATTTT,CASMTGASQPQHF
-,-,TRBJ1-5,TRBV4-2,TGTGCCAGCAGCCTCAGGGGAAATGGCAATCAGCCCCAGCATTTT,CASSLRGNGNQPQHF
-,-,TRBJ1-3,TRBV21-1,TGTGCCAGCAGCAAAGCCCGAAACACCATATATTTT,CASSKARNTIYF
-,-,TRBJ1-1,TRBV18,TGTGCCAGCTCACCAAGAACAGGTGAAGCTTTCTTT,CASSPRTGEAFF
-,-,TRBJ2-7,TRBV3-1,TGTGCCAGCAGCCGGGAGCACTCCTACGAGCAGTACTTC,CASSREHSYEQYF
-,TRBD2,TRBJ2-3,TRBV20-1,TGCAGTGCTAGAGATTCGGGCGGGAGACGAGTCGAGGCGCAGTATTTT,CSARDSGGRRVEAQYF
once,TRBD2,TRBJ2-1,TRBV4-2,TGTGCCAGCAGCCAAGGGGGCGGGAGGGCCGGAAATGAGCAGTTCTTC,CASSQGGGRAGNEQFF
-,-,TRBJ1-2,TRBV18,TGTGCCAGCTCACCGGGGCAGGAAGGCTATCGGGTCTATGGCTACACCTTC,CASSPGQEGYRVYGYTF
-,-,TRBJ1-5,TRBV3-1,TGTGCCAGCAGCCAAGGGGATAATAGCAATCAGCCCCAGCATTTT,CASSQGDNSNQPQHF
-,-,TRBJ1-1,TRBV20-1,TGCAGTGCTAGAGCTGGAGGGGACACTGAAGCTTTCTTT,CSARAGGDTEAFF
-,TRBD1,TRBJ2-2,TRBV12-3/TRBV12-4,TGTGCCAGCAGGGGACAGGGACCCGGGGAGCTGTTTTTT,CASRGQGPGELFF
-,-,TRBJ1-5,TRBV6-1,TGTGCCAGCAGTGCAGAACCCAATCAGCCCCAGCATTTT,CASSAEPNQPQHF
-,-,TRBJ2-1,TRBV10-3,TGTGCCATCAGTGGGAGAGGGGAGCAGTTCTTC,CAISGRGEQFF
-,TRBD1,TRBJ2-1,TRBV30,TGTGCCTGGATGACAGGGGGCCATGAGCAGTTCTTC,CAWMTGGHEQFF
-,-,TRBJ1-2,TRBV15,TGTGCCACCAGCAGGGGTTCAGAGGGTGGCTACACCTTC,CATSRGSEGGYTF
-,TRBD2,TRBJ2-1,TRBV6-1,TGTGCCAGCAGTACTAGCGGTTACAATGAGCAGTTCTTC,CASSTSGYNEQFF
-,TRBD2,TRBJ2-2,TRBV30,TGTGCCGGACGACTAGCGGGGGGGAACACCGGGGAGCTGTTTTTT,CAGRLAGGNTGELFF
-,-,TRBJ2-1,TRBV28,TGTGCCAGCAGGCCGCTCGGGATGGCTAGCGAACCGGGTCTCGATGAGCAGTTCTTC,CASRPLGMASEPGLDEQFF
-,TRBD1,TRBJ2-5,TRBV5-4,TGTGCCAGCAAAATGGGACAGCTCCAAGAGACCCAGTACTTC,CASKMGQLQETQYF
-,-,TRBJ2-1,TRBV3-1,TGTGCCAGCAGCCCCCGCGAGAAACGCGATGAGCAGTTCTTC,CASSPREKRDEQFF
few,-,TRBJ1-2,TRBV24-1,TGTGCCACCAGTGATGCGCAGGACACCTCGGGCTATGGCTACACCTTC,CATSDAQDTSGYGYTF
once,-,TRBJ1-2,TRBV27,TGTGCCAGCAGTTCTGTGGGGGTAGGGTATGGCTACACCTTC,CASSSVGVGYGYTF
-,TRBD1,TRBJ2-7,TRBV28,TGTGCCAGCAGATCGGGACAGGGCTACGAGCAGTACTTC,CASRSGQGYEQYF
-,TRBD2,TRBJ2-1,TRBV14,TGTGCCAGCAGCCAACCGGGAGGCCCTTACAATGAGCAGTTCTTC,CASSQPGGPYNEQFF
-,TRBD1,TRBJ1-1,TRBV20-1,TGCAGTGCTAGGCGGACAGGGATGAACACTGAAGCTTTCTTT,CSARRTGMNTEAFF
-,-,TRBJ1-1,TRBV6-5,TGTGCCAGCAGTTACTCTTACACGAGAAACACTGAAGCTTTCTTT,CASSYSYTRNTEAFF
-,TRBD2,TRBJ2-7,TRBV19,TGTGCCAGTAGTATAGATTTGGCTAGCGGATATTCCTACGAGCAGTACTTC,CASSIDLASGYSYEQYF
-,TRBD2,TRBJ2-7,TRBV7-2,TGTGCCAGCAGCAATAGCTTAGGGCAGGCCGGGGGGGAGCAGTACTTC,CASSNSLGQAGGEQYF
-,-,TRBJ2-1,TRBV6-2/TRBV6-3,TGTGCCAGCAGTTACTCGGCCGTTGAGCAGTTCTTC,CASSYSAVEQFF
-,-,TRBJ1-5,TRBV28,TGTGCCAGCAGTCCTTCGGACGTTAGCAATCAGCCCCAGCATTTT,CASSPSDVSNQPQHF
-,TRBD2,TRBJ2-2,TRBV5-1,TGCGCCAGCAGCTACGGGACTAGCGATAGTACCGGGGAGCTGTTTTTT,CASSYGTSDSTGELFF
once,TRBD2,TRBJ2-7,TRBV7-3,TGTGCCAGCAGCAACTTAGGACTAGCGGGAAGCCCCATTTCCTACGAGCAGTACTTC,CASSNLGLAGSPISYEQYF
-,-,TRBJ1-2,TRBV20-1,TGCAGTGCTAGAGACAGCTACACCTTC,CSARDSYTF
-,TRBD1,TRBJ1-4,TRBV9,TGTGCCAGCACCCCGGGTGGCGACAGGGGTGAAAAACTGTTTTTT,CASTPGGDRGEKLFF
-,-,TRBJ2-2,TRBV5-1,TGCGCCAGCAGCTTCGAGCGGGTAGCGAACACCGGGGAGCTGTTTTTT,CASSFERVANTGELFF
-,TRBD1,TRBJ1-2,TRBV4-1,TGCGCCAGCAGCCAGTCACGGTGGGAGGGGGCGATCGGCTACACCTTC,CASSQSRWEGAIGYTF
-,-,TRBJ2-1,TRBV20-1,TGCAGTGCTAGCGGGGGAACGTACAATGAGCAGTTCTTC,CSASGGTYNEQFF
-,-,TRBJ1-2,TRBV29-1,TGCAGCGTTGAAGGGGGCAGTGTGGACTATGGCTACACCTTC,CSVEGGSVDYGYTF
-,-,TRBJ2-2,TRBV28,TGTGCCAGCAGACAAGGAGGCCCAGGGGAGCTGTTTTTT,CASRQGGPGELFF